This T cell receptor (beta chain) was documented in a study of cytomegalovirus exposure and HLA in healthy donors. Findings and limits, study-wide: The study designated some 180 TCR beta chains cytomegalovirus-associated.

A remark on this clone: Its antigen is unknown.

Germline loops: CDR1 SGHAT, CDR2 FQNNGV. The V and J ends lost 0 bases and 4 bases, in that order; junction bases with no gene match: 11. The CDR3 consists of 18 residues. Primers included in the PCR were 60 Vbeta and 13 Jbeta primers. The protocol was immunoSEQ multiplex PCR, while the TCRdb copy is restricted to in-frame clones and leaves out a portion. The table includes approximately 150,000 clones, about 75% detected once. The genes are TRBV11-2 and TRBJ2-5, with TRBD2 identical over 10 bases. This TCR came from a female donor in good health and CMV-seronegative. The sample taken for sequencing was PBMCs. The CDR3 DNA reads TGTGCCAGCAGCTTAGAGGGGGCTAGCGGGGGATGGGGAGAGACCCAGTACTTC. The encoded protein is CASSLEGASGGWGETQYF.